The rows below give T cell receptor beta chains drawn from one sample of a study of cytomegalovirus exposure and HLA in healthy donors. The data were produced by immunoSEQ multiplex PCR, yet TCRdb's version contains in-frame clones alone and is incomplete. The sample lists some 330,000 clones, more than 80% seen once, with 0.75% to 0.85% in the top ten. Sequencing was carried out using PBMCs. The receptors were gathered from a woman aged 18-29 years in good health and CMV-seronegative. Each CDR3 is given with its conserved first and last residue. Each record gives: CDR3 protein, CDR3 DNA, D gene, CDR3 length, clone size, J gene, V gene. The D gene is left open where the match is weak. Clone size is given for some rows only: seen once, a few or many times, or a class if the clone is expanded.

CAGEVGVNTEAFF TGTGCCGGCGAGGTAGGGGTGAACACTGAAGCTTTCTTT - 13 - TRBJ1-1 TRBV7-9
CSVVPGANTGELFF TGCAGCGTTGTCCCAGGGGCGAACACCGGGGAGCTGTTTTTT - 14 - TRBJ2-2 TRBV29-1
CASSPSPAGELFF TGTGCCAGCAGCCCAAGTCCAGCCGGGGAGCTGTTTTTT - 13 few TRBJ2-2 TRBV13
CASTHWTGGHYGYTF TGTGCCAGCACCCATTGGACAGGGGGACACTATGGCTACACCTTC TRBD1 15 once TRBJ1-2 TRBV7-2
CASRGGIETEAFF TGTGCCAGCAGGGGGGGGATCGAGACTGAAGCTTTCTTT - 13 - TRBJ1-1 TRBV2
CASSLEDRRDEQYF TGCGCCAGCAGCTTGGAGGACAGGCGGGACGAGCAGTACTTC TRBD1 14 - TRBJ2-7 TRBV5-1
CASSEGQGAGEQYF TGTGCCAGCAGTGAAGGACAGGGAGCTGGAGAGCAGTACTTC TRBD1 14 few TRBJ2-7 TRBV25-1
CAAKGLANEQFF TGTGCCGCAAAGGGACTAGCTAATGAGCAGTTCTTC TRBD2 12 - TRBJ2-1 TRBV6-5
CASSYGQSYGYTF TGTGCCAGCAGTTATGGGCAATCCTATGGCTACACCTTC - 13 once TRBJ1-2 TRBV6-6
CASSLEVTEQFF TGTGCCAGCAGTTTAGAAGTTACTGAGCAGTTCTTC - 12 - TRBJ2-1 TRBV2
CASRAGWATQSTDTQYF TGTGCCAGCAGAGCTGGCTGGGCAACACAAAGCACAGATACGCAGTATTTT - 17 - TRBJ2-3 TRBV2
CASSLDYGATNEKLFF TGTGCCAGCAGCTTAGATTACGGTGCAACTAATGAAAAACTGTTTTTT - 16 once TRBJ1-4 TRBV11-2
CASSQSSGIQPQHF TGTGCCAGCAGCCAATCGTCAGGGATTCAGCCCCAGCATTTT - 14 many TRBJ1-5 TRBV16
CASQGGQPQHF TGTGCCAGCCAGGGTGGTCAGCCCCAGCATTTT - 11 few TRBJ1-5 TRBV6-1
CASSYSRLAGSDTQYF TGTGCCAGCAGTTATTCCCGACTAGCGGGCTCAGATACGCAGTATTTT TRBD2 16 - TRBJ2-3 TRBV6-5
CSVGSVNTEAFF TGCAGCGTTGGTTCAGTGAACACTGAAGCTTTCTTT - 12 few TRBJ1-1 TRBV29-1
CAAPADRGLQETQYF TGTGCCGCCCCCGCGGACAGAGGGCTTCAAGAGACCCAGTACTTC - 15 - TRBJ2-5 TRBV6-6
CASSQDLGRGSNEQFF TGTGCCAGCAGCCAAGACTTGGGCAGGGGGTCGAATGAGCAGTTCTTC TRBD1 16 many TRBJ2-1 TRBV4-2
CASSPGGSQPQHF TGTGCCAGCTCACCCGGGGGGAGTCAGCCCCAGCATTTT - 13 - TRBJ1-5 TRBV18
CAWSSLAGESEQFF TGTGCCTGGAGTTCCCTAGCGGGAGAGTCTGAGCAGTTCTTC TRBD2 14 - TRBJ2-1 TRBV30
CASSPGLGKETQYF TGTGCCAGCAGCCCCGGACTAGGGAAAGAGACCCAGTACTTC TRBD2 14 - TRBJ2-5 TRBV5-6
CASSLDPVLAGDQYEQYF TGTGCCAGCAGCTTAGACCCGGTTCTAGCGGGAGATCAGTACGAGCAGTACTTC TRBD2 18 - TRBJ2-7 TRBV11-2
CASSLGGQTYNEQFF TGTGCCAGCAGCTTAGGGGGACAGACCTACAATGAGCAGTTCTTC TRBD1 15 - TRBJ2-1 TRBV7-3
CASSPRLLNTEAFF TGTGCCAGCAGCCCCAGACTGCTGAACACTGAAGCTTTCTTT - 14 - TRBJ1-1 TRBV9
CASRLREAAAQETQYF TGTGCCAGCCGGTTGAGGGAGGCCGCTGCCCAAGAGACCCAGTACTTC - 16 - TRBJ2-5 TRBV6-6
CASSRQDLYEQYF TGTGCCAGCAGCCGACAGGACCTCTACGAGCAGTACTTC - 13 - TRBJ2-7 TRBV2
CASTEGRGNTEAFF TGTGCCAGCACCGAGGGGCGGGGGAACACTGAAGCTTTCTTT - 14 - TRBJ1-1 TRBV2
CASSPLSGDSNQPQHF TGTGCCAGCTCGCCCCTCAGCGGAGATAGCAATCAGCCCCAGCATTTT - 16 - TRBJ1-5 TRBV18
CASSARGENEQFF TGTGCCAGCAGCGCACGGGGGGAAAATGAGCAGTTCTTC TRBD2 13 - TRBJ2-1 TRBV13
CASSYSGNAYNEQFF TGCGCCAGCAGCTACTCGGGAAATGCCTACAATGAGCAGTTCTTC - 15 - TRBJ2-1 TRBV5-1
CASSISLLDEQFF TGCGCCAGCAGCATAAGCCTACTCGATGAGCAGTTCTTC - 13 - TRBJ2-1 TRBV4-3
CASSSPDRGHYEQYF TGTGCCAGCAGTTCCCCGGACAGGGGACACTACGAGCAGTACTTC TRBD1 15 - TRBJ2-7 TRBV6-5
CASPGADEQFF TGTGCCAGCCCGGGAGCGGATGAGCAGTTCTTC - 11 - TRBJ2-1 TRBV21-1
CASRPGGPNTGELFF TGTGCCAGCAGACCAGGGGGCCCTAACACCGGGGAGCTGTTTTTT TRBD1 15 - TRBJ2-2 TRBV2
CATRQGLQGRAGELFF TGTGCCACCAGACAGGGTCTACAGGGTCGGGCCGGGGAGCTGTTTTTT TRBD1 16 - TRBJ2-2 TRBV2
CASSEQGRETQYF TGCGCCAGCAGTGAGCAGGGAAGAGAGACCCAGTACTTC - 13 few TRBJ2-5 TRBV10-2
CASSPSEWPDRETF TGTGCCAGCAGCCCGAGTGAGTGGCCGGACAGGGAAACCTTC TRBD1 14 few TRBJ1-2 TRBV6-5
CASSQDPQEGARQF TGCGCCAGCAGCCAAGACCCCCAGGAGGGAGCTCGGCAGTTT - 14 - TRBJ1-1 TRBV4-3
CASSSASGSSYEQYF TGTGCCAGCAGTTCTGCTAGCGGGAGTTCCTACGAGCAGTACTTC TRBD2 15 once TRBJ2-7 TRBV28
CASSEGSLAGVNEQFF TGTGCCAGCAGTGAAGGCTCGCTAGCGGGAGTTAATGAGCAGTTCTTC TRBD2 16 - TRBJ2-1 TRBV2
CASGVRSRDTQYF TGTGCCAGCGGTGTCCGGAGTAGGGATACGCAGTATTTT - 13 - TRBJ2-3 TRBV2
CASSAGDRGTVAGNTIYF TGTGCCAGCAGCGCCGGGGACAGGGGTACGGTGGCTGGAAACACCATATATTTT TRBD1 18 once TRBJ1-3 TRBV7-6
CASSQDGLAGGPGDTQYF TGCGCCAGCAGCCAAGATGGGTTAGCGGGAGGGCCTGGAGATACGCAGTATTTT TRBD2 18 - TRBJ2-3 TRBV4-3
CASSLGGLDYNEQFF TGCGCCAGCAGCTTGGGGGGACTAGATTACAATGAGCAGTTCTTC TRBD2 15 - TRBJ2-1 TRBV5-1
CSVSPRLAKNIQYF TGCAGCGTTAGTCCGCGCTTAGCCAAAAACATTCAGTACTTC - 14 - TRBJ2-4 TRBV29-1
CASGFELAAYNEQFF TGTGCCAGCGGATTTGAACTAGCGGCTTACAATGAGCAGTTCTTC TRBD2 15 - TRBJ2-1 TRBV5-4
CASSYSSRAYSEKLFF TGTGCCAGCAGTTACTCTAGCAGAGCCTATTCCGAAAAACTGTTTTTT - 16 - TRBJ1-4 TRBV6-5
CASSQVRDYEQYF TGCGCCAGCAGCCAAGTCAGGGACTACGAGCAGTACTTC - 13 - TRBJ2-7 TRBV4-1
CASSEAGLYYNEQFF TGTGCCAGCAGTGAGGCGGGACTCTACTACAATGAGCAGTTCTTC - 15 - TRBJ2-1 TRBV2
CASSKLRHGSGANVLTF TGTGCCAGCAGCAAATTACGACACGGCTCTGGGGCCAACGTCCTGACTTTC - 17 - TRBJ2-6 TRBV21-1
CAISVEGNTEAFF TGTGCCATCAGTGTGGAGGGAAACACTGAAGCTTTCTTT - 13 few TRBJ1-1 TRBV10-3
CASSEWALGQGSGYTF TGTGCCAGCAGTGAATGGGCGCTTGGGCAGGGAAGCGGCTACACCTTC - 16 - TRBJ1-2 TRBV6-1
CASSQDRGFGNTIYF TGCGCCAGCAGCCAAGATAGGGGATTTGGAAACACCATATATTTT - 15 few TRBJ1-3 TRBV4-1
CASSYWGPYEQYF TGTGCCAGCAGTTACTGGGGGCCCTACGAGCAGTACTTC - 13 - TRBJ2-7 TRBV6-6
CASNIDGLAGGNNEQFF TGTGCCAGCAATATTGACGGGTTAGCGGGGGGGAACAATGAGCAGTTCTTC TRBD2 17 - TRBJ2-1 TRBV2